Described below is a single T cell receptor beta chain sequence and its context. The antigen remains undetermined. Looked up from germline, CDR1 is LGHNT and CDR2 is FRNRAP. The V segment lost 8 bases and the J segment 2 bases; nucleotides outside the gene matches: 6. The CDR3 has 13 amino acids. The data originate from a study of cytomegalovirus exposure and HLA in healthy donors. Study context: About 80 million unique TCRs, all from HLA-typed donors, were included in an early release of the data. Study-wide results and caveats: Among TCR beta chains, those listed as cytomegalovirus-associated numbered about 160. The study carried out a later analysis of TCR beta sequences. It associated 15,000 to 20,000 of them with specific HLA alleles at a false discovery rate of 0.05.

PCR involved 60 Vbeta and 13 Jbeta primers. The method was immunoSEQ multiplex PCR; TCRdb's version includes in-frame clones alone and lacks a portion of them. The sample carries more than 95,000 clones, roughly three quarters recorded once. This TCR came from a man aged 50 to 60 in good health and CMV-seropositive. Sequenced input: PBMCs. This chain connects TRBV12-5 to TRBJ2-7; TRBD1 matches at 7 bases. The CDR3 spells CASSQGSPYEQYF. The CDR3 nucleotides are TGTGCTAGTTCACAGGGGTCCCCCTACGAGCAGTACTTC.